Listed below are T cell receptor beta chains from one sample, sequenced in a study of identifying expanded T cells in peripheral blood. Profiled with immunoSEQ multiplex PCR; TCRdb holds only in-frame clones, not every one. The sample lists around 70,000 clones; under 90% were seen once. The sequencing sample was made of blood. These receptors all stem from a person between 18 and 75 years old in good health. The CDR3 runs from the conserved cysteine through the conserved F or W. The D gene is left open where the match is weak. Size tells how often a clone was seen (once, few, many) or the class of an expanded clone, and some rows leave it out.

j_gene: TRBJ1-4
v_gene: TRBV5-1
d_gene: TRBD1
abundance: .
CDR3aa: CASSAAPTGDGEKLFF
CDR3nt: TGCGCCAGCAGCGCCGCCCCAACAGGGGACGGGGAAAAACTGTTTTTT

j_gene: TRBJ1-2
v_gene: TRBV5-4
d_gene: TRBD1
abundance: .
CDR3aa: CASSQDRANYGYTF
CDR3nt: TGTGCCAGCAGCCAGGACAGGGCTAACTATGGCTACACCTTC

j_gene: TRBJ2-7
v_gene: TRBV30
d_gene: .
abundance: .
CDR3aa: CAWSRNLGGLGHEQYF
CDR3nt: TGTGCCTGGAGTCGAAACCTTGGGGGGCTAGGGCACGAGCAGTACTTC

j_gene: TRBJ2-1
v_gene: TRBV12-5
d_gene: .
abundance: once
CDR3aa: CASRQRYNEQFF
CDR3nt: TGTGCTAGTAGACAGCGCTACAATGAGCAGTTCTTC

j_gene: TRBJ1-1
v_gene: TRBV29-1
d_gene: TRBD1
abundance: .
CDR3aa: CSVDSGEGAIDPFF
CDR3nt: TGCAGCGTTGATTCAGGCGAGGGGGCCATTGACCCTTTCTTT

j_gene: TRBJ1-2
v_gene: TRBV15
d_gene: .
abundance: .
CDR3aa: CATSRDLGFSNYGHTF
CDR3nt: TGTGCCACCAGCAGAGATTTGGGGTTTTCTAACTATGGCCACACCTTC

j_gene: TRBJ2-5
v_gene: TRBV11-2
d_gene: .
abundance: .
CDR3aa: CASSLVSSGQETQYF
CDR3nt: TGTGCCAGCAGCTTAGTCTCGTCAGGCCAAGAGACCCAGTACTTC

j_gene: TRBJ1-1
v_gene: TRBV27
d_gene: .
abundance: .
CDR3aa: CASSSGRGTEAFF
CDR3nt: TGTGCCAGCAGTTCGGGGAGGGGCACTGAAGCTTTCTTT

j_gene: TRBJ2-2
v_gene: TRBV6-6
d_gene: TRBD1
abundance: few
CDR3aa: CASRTGQGVGELFF
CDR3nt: TGTGCCAGCCGGACAGGTCAAGGCGTCGGGGAGCTGTTTTTT

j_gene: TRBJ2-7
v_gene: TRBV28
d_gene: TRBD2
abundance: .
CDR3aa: CASTSSGTSDYEQYF
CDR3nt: TGTGCCAGCACTTCATCTGGGACTAGCGACTACGAGCAGTACTTC

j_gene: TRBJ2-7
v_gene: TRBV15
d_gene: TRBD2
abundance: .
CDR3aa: CATSKGSGVYEQYF
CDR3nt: TGTGCCACCAGCAAGGGTAGCGGGGTCTACGAGCAGTACTTC

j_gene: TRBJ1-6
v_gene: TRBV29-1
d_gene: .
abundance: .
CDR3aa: CRRVAPLHF
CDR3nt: TGCAGGAGGGTGGCACCCCTCCACTTT

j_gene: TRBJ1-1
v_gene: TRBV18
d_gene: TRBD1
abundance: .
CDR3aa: CASSPPTGLTEAFF
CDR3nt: TGTGCCAGCTCACCCCCGACAGGGCTCACTGAAGCTTTCTTT

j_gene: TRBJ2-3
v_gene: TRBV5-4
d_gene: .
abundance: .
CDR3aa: CASSLEGGADTQYF
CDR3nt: TGTGCCAGCAGCTTGGAGGGCGGAGCAGATACGCAGTATTTT

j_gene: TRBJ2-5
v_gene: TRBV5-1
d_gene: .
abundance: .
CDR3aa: CASSLERPPPLYF
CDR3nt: TGCGCCAGCAGCTTGGAAAGGCCTCCCCCCTTATACTTC

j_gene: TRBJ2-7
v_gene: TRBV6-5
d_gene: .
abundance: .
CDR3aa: CASSFFGMTYEQYF
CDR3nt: TGTGCCAGCAGTTTTTTCGGGATGACCTACGAGCAGTACTTC

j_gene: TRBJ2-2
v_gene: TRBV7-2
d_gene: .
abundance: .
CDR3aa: CASSMTWAGELFF
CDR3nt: TGTGCCAGCAGCATGACTTGGGCCGGGGAGCTGTTTTTT

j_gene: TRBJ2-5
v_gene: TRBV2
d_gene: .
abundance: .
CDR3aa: CASRGQQETQYF
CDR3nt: TGTGCCAGCAGAGGACAGCAAGAGACCCAGTACTTC

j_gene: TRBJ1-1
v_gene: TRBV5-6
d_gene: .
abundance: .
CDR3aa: CASSLVVSGKTEAFF
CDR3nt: TGTGCCAGCAGCTTGGTAGTCTCGGGGAAGACTGAAGCTTTCTTT

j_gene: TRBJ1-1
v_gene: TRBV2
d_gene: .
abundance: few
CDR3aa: CASSLGMGLEAFF
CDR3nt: TGTGCCAGCAGCCTAGGGATGGGTCTCGAAGCTTTCTTT

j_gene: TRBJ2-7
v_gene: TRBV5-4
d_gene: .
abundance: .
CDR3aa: CASSVTRGSYEQYF
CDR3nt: TGTGCCAGCAGCGTGACAAGGGGTTCCTACGAGCAGTACTTC

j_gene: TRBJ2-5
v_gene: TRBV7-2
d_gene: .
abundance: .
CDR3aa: CASSLYSGPAQETQYF
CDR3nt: TGTGCCAGCAGCTTATACTCCGGGCCAGCTCAAGAGACCCAGTACTTC

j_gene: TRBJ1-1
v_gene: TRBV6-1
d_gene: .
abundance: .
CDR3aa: CASSVDGYTEAFF
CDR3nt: TGTGCCAGCAGCGTTGACGGATACACTGAAGCTTTCTTT

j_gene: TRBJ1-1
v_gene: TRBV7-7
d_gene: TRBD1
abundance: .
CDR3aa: CASSPLTTGGTEAFF
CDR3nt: TGTGCTAGCAGCCCCCTGACGACAGGGGGAACTGAAGCTTTCTTT

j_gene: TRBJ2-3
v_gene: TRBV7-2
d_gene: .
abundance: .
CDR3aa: CASSLVGGTADTQYF
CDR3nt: TGTGCCAGCAGCTTAGTTGGAGGGACGGCAGATACGCAGTATTTT

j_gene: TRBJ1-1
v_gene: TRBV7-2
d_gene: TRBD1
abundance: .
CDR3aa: CASSFRTGGNTEAFF
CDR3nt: TGTGCCAGCAGCTTCCGGACAGGGGGGAACACTGAAGCTTTCTTT

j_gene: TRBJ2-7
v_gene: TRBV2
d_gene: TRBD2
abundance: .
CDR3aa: CASSVGRGYEQYF
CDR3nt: TGTGCCAGCAGTGTTGGGAGGGGCTACGAGCAGTACTTC

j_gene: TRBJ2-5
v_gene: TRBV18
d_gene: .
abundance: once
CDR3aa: CASSPRGNQETQYF
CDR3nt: TGTGCCAGCTCACCCCGGGGAAATCAAGAGACCCAGTACTTC

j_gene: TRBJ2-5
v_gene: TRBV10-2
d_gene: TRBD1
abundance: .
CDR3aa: CASKATGDIGETQYF
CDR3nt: TGCGCCAGCAAAGCGACAGGGGATATCGGAGAGACCCAGTACTTC

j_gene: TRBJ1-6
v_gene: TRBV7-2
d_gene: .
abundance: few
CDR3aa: CASSSTAGSSLHF
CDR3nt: TGTGCCAGCAGCTCAACAGCGGGATCGTCCCTCCACTTT

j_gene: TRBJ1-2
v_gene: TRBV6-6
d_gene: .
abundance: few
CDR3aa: CASSSAQRTGFGYTF
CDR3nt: TGTGCCAGCAGTTCGGCACAGCGAACCGGCTTTGGCTACACCTTC

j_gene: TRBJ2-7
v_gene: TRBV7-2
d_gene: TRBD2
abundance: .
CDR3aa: CASSWTSGGPYEQYF
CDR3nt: TGTGCCAGCAGCTGGACTAGCGGGGGGCCCTACGAGCAGTACTTC

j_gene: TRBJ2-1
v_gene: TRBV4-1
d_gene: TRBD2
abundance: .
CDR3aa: CASSQTTGTSGRSSYNEQFF
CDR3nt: TGCGCCAGCAGCCAAACCACCGGGACTAGCGGGAGGTCCTCCTACAATGAGCAGTTCTTC